These 13 T cell receptor beta chains originate from one sample sequenced in a study of T-cell reconstitution after alpha-beta-depleted transplantation in children. Unique molecular identifiers were incorporated during preparation of the TCRbeta library. TCRdb called the PCR reads again in MiXCR, with one record for every CDR3 protein. Counted here are 450,000 to 550,000 distinct CDR3 sequences, about an eighth occurring once; the ten biggest clones make up 14%. The specimen was PBMCs, mostly from graft donor cells, collected 180 days after TCRalphabeta/CD19-depleted stem cell transplant. Receptors originate from a female patient aged 2-9 years who had a stem cell transplant for aplastic anemia, so the T cells may come from the graft donor.

This clonotype has more than one count but fewer than ten. This chain uses TRBV13 with TRBJ2-1, with TRBD1 as a possible D gene (6 bases). The CDR3 extends over 13 amino acids. Germline V gives CDR1 PRHDT, CDR2 FYEKMQ (reference sequence). V lost 2 bases and J 12 bases, leaving 14 bases between the germline ends. The CDR3 protein is CASSLQDRRGQFF. The DNA of the CDR3 is TGTGCCAGCAGCTTACAGGACAGACGTGGGCAGTTCTTC.

The CDR3 reads CSVEETGVIPGKLFF. CDR3 sequence (DNA): TGCAGCGTTGAAGAAACAGGGGTTATTCCCGGAAAACTGTTTTTT. The chain couples TRBV29-1 to TRBJ1-4; TRBD1 aligns across 7 bases. Trimming removed 0 bases from V and 10 bases from J; junction bases left unmatched: 11. This CDR3 is 15 amino acids long. The germline V gene has CDR1 SQVTM and CDR2 ANQGSEA.

This clonotype appeared a few times. The V gene is TRBV12-5, the J gene TRBJ1-1; D remains unclear. In germline, CDR1 is LGHNT, CDR2 FRNRAP. The CDR3 contains 12 residues. V dropped 10 bases and J dropped 6 bases, with 15 bases sitting between them. DNA for the CDR3: TGTGCTACCGCTAGGGTAGCCTCTGAAGCTTTCTTT. It translates to CATARVASEAFF.

In its sample, this clonotype was seen many times. The V call is TRBV2, the J call TRBJ2-7; D call uncertain. The V end was cut by 10 bases, the J end by 2 bases, with 9 bases between. This CDR3 is 11 amino acids long. The germline CDR1 and CDR2 sequences are SNHLY and FYNNEI. DNA for the CDR3: TGTGCCACCCGGTGGACCTACGAGCAGTACTTC. This encodes CATRWTYEQYF.

In this sample, this clonotype turned up a few times. The rearrangement uses TRBV6-2 or TRBV6-3 and TRBJ2-7; TRBD2 matches 8 bases. J gave up 3 bases and V 4 bases, and 8 bases lay outside the gene matches. Germline V gene data show CDR1 as MNHEY and CDR2 as SVGEGT. The CDR3 has 15 residues. Here the CDR3 DNA reads TGTGCCAGCAGTTCCTTTAGCGGGACGCTCTACGAGCAGTACTTC. This encodes CASSSFSGTLYEQYF.

As DNA, the CDR3 is TGTGCCAGCAGTTACCCGCGACAGGGGCGACGTGGAAACACCATATATTTT. Protein product: CASSYPRQGRRGNTIYF. The chain carries TRBV6-2 or TRBV6-3 and TRBJ1-3; 8 nucleotides agree with TRBD1. CDR1 is MNHEY, CDR2 SVGEGT, per germline. The length of the CDR3 is 17 residues. With 2 bases clipped from V and 3 bases from J, the junction kept 9 bases outside the gene matches.

This clonotype was seen a few times. The chain carries TRBV20-1 and TRBJ1-1, with D possibly being TRBD1 (6 bases). This CDR3 has 18 amino acids. Per germline, CDR1 DFQATT and CDR2 SNEGSKA (reference sequence). Deletions cut 3 bases from V and 2 bases from J, with 25 bases between. The CDR3 reads CSASRGFAGARFNTEAFF. The CDR3 region has the DNA TGCAGTGCTAGTCGCGGGTTCGCAGGGGCCCGCTTTAACACTGAAGCTTTCTTT.

Only a few counts were recorded for this clonotype. The rearrangement links TRBV24-1 to TRBJ2-2; 8 nucleotides line up with TRBD1. The CDR3 contains 14 residues. CDR1 is KGHDR and CDR2 is SFDVKD in the germline V gene. V gave up 2 bases and J gave up 7 bases; unmatched junction bases: 2. DNA of the CDR3: TGTGCCACCAGTGATTGGACAGGGTTCGGGGAGCTGTTTTTT. It specifies CATSDWTGFGELFF.

V usage is TRBV18 and J usage is TRBJ2-2, with 8 nucleotides matching TRBD1. The CDR3 is made up of 18 amino acids. Germline CDR1 is KGHSH and CDR2 is LQKENI. With V trimmed by 1 base and J by 0 bases, 7 bases remained unmatched. The CDR3 DNA reads TGTGCCAGCTCACCACGACAGGGGCCTCCCGCGAACACCGGGGAGCTGTTTTTT. Amino acid sequence: CASSPRQGPPANTGELFF. The full variable domain, completed using reference TRBV18 and TRBJ2-2, is NAGVMQNPRHLVRRRGQEARLRCSPMKGHSHVYWYRQLPEEGLKFMVYLQKENIIDESGMPKERFSAEFPKEGPSILRIQQVVRGDSAAYFCASSPRQGPPANTGELFFGEGSRLTVL.

The gene calls are TRBV10-3 and TRBJ2-2; 10 bases fit TRBD2. Germline V CDR1 and CDR2: ENHRY, SYGVKD. V shed 7 bases and J 0 bases; nucleotides not matched to a gene: 5. CDR3 length: 16 amino acids. The CDR3 spells CAIKAAGGTNTGELFF. The CDR3 region has the DNA TGTGCCATCAAAGCAGCGGGAGGGACGAACACCGGGGAGCTGTTTTTT.

This clonotype was found many times. V is TRBV11-1 and J is TRBJ2-5; TRBD1 is a possible D gene (5 bases). Germline values: CDR1 SGHAT, CDR2 FQDESV (reference sequence). The V end lost 0 bases, the J end lost 2 bases, and 19 bases lay between the germline ends. The CDR3 loop spans 18 amino acids. The CDR3 loop is CASSLALSGWKPQETQYF. CDR3 sequence (DNA): TGTGCCAGCAGCTTAGCGCTGTCAGGGTGGAAGCCACAAGAGACCCAGTACTTC.

The chain links TRBV19 to TRBJ2-1; 9 bases agree with TRBD1. The CDR3 loop spans 16 amino acids. V was pared by 1 base and J by 7 bases, with 8 bases of the junction left unmatched. The germline V gene has CDR1 LNHDA and CDR2 SQIVND (reference sequence). CDR3 protein: CASSIAGQGYGNEQFF. CDR3 coding DNA: TGTGCCAGTAGTATAGCGGGACAGGGTTACGGTAATGAGCAGTTCTTC.

There are a few counts of this clonotype. This chain links TRBV12-3 or TRBV12-4 with TRBJ2-3, with D uncertain. CDR3 length: 15 residues. The V end lost 4 bases, the J end lost 11 bases, and 22 bases lay between the germline ends. In nucleotides, the CDR3 is TGTGCCAGCAGTTCCCTGGCCCAGGTCACCCTTGGGCAGTATTTT. Residues: CASSSLAQVTLGQYF.